This record looks at one T cell receptor beta chain sequence and its context. Its antigen remains unknown. This table comes from immunoSEQ multiplex PCR, and its TCRdb copy is limited to in-frame clones, with some not included. The sample has roughly 20,000 clones; roughly four fifths are singletons. This CDR3 spans 15 amino acids. Per germline, CDR1 SGDLS and CDR2 YYNGEE. The ends lost 4 bases at V and 2 bases at J; junction bases unmatched: 6. The data are from a study of somatic mutations in cytotoxic T cells in rheumatoid arthritis. Study-wide findings and caveats: A finding that went unadjusted for multiple comparisons was the slight underrepresentation of TRBV07 in rheumatoid arthritis patients.

The sequencing sample was made of CD8+ T cells sorted from blood. This chain joins TRBV9 and TRBJ2-1; TRBD2 matches at 7 bases. This sequence originates from an adult with rheumatoid arthritis. As DNA, the CDR3 is TGTGCCAGCAGCAGAAGCGGGGCCACCTACAATGAGCAGTTCTTC. Its translation: CASSRSGATYNEQFF.